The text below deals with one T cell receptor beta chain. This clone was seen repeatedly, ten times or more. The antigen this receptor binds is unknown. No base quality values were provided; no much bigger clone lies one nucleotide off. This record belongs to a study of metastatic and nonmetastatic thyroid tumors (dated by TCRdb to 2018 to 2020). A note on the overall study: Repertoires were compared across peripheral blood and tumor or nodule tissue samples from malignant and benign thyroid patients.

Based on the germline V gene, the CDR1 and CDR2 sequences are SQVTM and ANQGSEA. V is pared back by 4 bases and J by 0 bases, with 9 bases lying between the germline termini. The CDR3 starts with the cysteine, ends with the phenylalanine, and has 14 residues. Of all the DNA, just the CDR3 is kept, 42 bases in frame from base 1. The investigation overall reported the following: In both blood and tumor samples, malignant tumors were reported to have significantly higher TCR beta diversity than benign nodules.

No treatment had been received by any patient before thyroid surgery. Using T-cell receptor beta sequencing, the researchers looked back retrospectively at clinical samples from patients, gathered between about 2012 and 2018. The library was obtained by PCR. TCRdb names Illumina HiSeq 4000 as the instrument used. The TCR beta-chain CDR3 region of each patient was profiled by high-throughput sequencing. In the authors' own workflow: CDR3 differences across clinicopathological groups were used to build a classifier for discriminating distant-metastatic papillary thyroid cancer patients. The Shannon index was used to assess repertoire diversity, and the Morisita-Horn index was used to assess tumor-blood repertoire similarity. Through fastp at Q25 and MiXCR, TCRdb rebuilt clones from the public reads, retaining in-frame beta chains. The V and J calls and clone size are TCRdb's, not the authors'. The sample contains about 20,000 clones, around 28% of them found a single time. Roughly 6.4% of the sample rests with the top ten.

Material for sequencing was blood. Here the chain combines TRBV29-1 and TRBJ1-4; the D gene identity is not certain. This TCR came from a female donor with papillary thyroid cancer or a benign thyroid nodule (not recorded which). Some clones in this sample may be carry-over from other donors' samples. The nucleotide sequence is TGCAGCGTTGGGACTGAGCCAACTAATGAAAAACTGTTTTTT. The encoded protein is CSVGTEPTNEKLFF.